This TCR beta chain was sequenced for a study of OX40 agonist ivuxolimab in advanced cancers. Clones were sequenced by immunoSEQ multiplex PCR, and TCRdb holds only the in-frame ones, with some missing. The sample lists about 64,000 clones, 88% occurring once. The CDR3 totals 17 residues. The J segment lost 2 bases and the V segment lost 4 bases, leaving 5 bases of the junction unmatched. The V gene's germline CDR1 is SGHNT and CDR2 YYREEE (reference sequence). This receptor was obtained from an adult with an advanced solid tumor such as melanoma, head and neck, liver or kidney cancer. Specimen: CD4+ or CD8+ T cells sorted from blood, collected in a trial of the OX40 agonist ivuxolimab. This chain joins TRBV5-4 and TRBJ2-2; TRBD2 matches 13 bases. The CDR3, as DNA: TGTGCCAGCAGCCGGGGACTAGCGGGACCTAACACCGGGGAGCTGTTTTTT. It is translated as CASSRGLAGPNTGELFF.